These 3 T cell receptor beta chains share one sample of origin, sequenced in a study of blood T cell repertoires in COVID-19. Clones were read by immunoSEQ multiplex PCR, and TCRdb kept only the in-frame ones, dropping some. This repertoire shows some 200,000 clones, under 90% found once; its top ten account for 14%. What was sequenced was peripheral blood. These receptor sequences come from a man aged 25 to 40 with active or convalescent COVID-19.

The V gene is TRBV6-2 or TRBV6-3, the J gene TRBJ1-5; D ambiguous. The germline gives CDR1 MNHEY, CDR2 SVGEGT. CDR3 length equals 12 residues. Trimming stripped 6 bases from V and 4 bases from J, with 7 bases between. CDR3 DNA sequence: TGTGCCAGCAGCCCTCTAAATCAGCCCCAGCATTTT. It codes for CASSPLNQPQHF.

The J gene is TRBJ1-2, the V gene TRBV5-5; 9 nucleotides align to TRBD1. Germline-derived CDR1 and CDR2 are SGHKS and YYEKEE (reference sequence). V dropped 3 bases and J dropped 6; count of bases not matched to a gene: 9. The CDR3 sequence is 15 residues long. CDR3 amino acids: CASSSPDRGGNGYTF. The CDR3 bases are TGTGCCAGCAGCTCGCCGGACAGGGGAGGGAATGGCTACACCTTC. The full variable domain, rest sourced from reference TRBV5-5 and TRBJ1-2, is DAGVTQSPTHLIKTRGQQVTLRCSPISGHKSVSWYQQVLGQGPQFIFQYYEKEERGRGNFPDRFSARQFPNYSSELNVNALLLGDSALYLCASSSPDRGGNGYTFGSGTRLTVV.

The chain uses TRBV2 and TRBJ2-1; 10 bases agree with TRBD2. This CDR3 is 18 amino acids long. Germline CDR1 and CDR2: SNHLY and FYNNEI. Unmatched junction bases numbered 11, after V lost 6 bases and J lost 0 bases. In DNA, the CDR3 is TGTGCCAGCAGCGGACTAGCGGTAATTAAAAGCTCCTACAATGAGCAGTTCTTC. Translating gives CASSGLAVIKSSYNEQFF.